The text below deals with one TCR beta chain. The antigen remains unidentified. Trimming stripped 0 bases from V and 7 bases from J, with 16 bases between. Germline lookup yields CDR1 DFQATT and CDR2 SNEGSKA (reference sequence). This CDR3 spans 15 amino acids. The data originate from a study of T-cell reconstitution after alpha-beta-depleted transplantation in children. Preparing the TCRbeta library involved the use of unique molecular identifiers. One entry per CDR3 protein, called by TCRdb with MiXCR from the PCR reads. Among about 470,000 distinct CDR3 sequences, over 40% were seen once, and the ten largest hold 27%. Study-level results: Several hundred graft clones that had expanded were reportedly the source of alpha-beta T cells about two months after transplant. T cells produced anew were the main source of T-cell counts and diversity one year after transplant. After transplant, high TCRbeta diversity at day 60 in some patients arose from surviving recipient T cells and thymic progenitors.

This TCR was recovered from a girl aged 2 to 9 with aplastic anemia, due to receive a stem cell transplant. Specimen: PBMCs, collected before TCRalphabeta/CD19-depleted stem cell transplant. The gene calls are TRBV20-1 and TRBJ1-5, with D perhaps matching TRBD1 (5 bases). The CDR3 protein is CSARDPQTRGQPQHF. The CDR3 nucleotides are TGCAGTGCTAGAGATCCCCAGACAAGGGGCCAGCCCCAGCATTTT.